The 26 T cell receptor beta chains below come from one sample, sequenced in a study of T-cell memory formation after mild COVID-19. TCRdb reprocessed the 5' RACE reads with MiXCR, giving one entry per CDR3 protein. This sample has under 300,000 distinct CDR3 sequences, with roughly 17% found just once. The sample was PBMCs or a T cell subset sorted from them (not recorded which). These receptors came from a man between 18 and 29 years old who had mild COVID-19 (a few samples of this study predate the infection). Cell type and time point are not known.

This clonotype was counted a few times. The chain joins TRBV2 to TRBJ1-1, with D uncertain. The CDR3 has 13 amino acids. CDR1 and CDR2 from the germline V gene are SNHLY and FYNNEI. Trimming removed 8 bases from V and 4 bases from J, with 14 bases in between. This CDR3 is CASVELGGTEAFF. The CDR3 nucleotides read TGTGCCAGCGTAGAATTAGGAGGCACTGAAGCTTTCTTT.

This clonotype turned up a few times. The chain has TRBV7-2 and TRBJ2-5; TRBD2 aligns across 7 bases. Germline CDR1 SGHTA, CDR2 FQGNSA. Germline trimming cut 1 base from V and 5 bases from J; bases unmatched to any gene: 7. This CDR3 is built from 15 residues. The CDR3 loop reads CASSLGWGGSETQYF. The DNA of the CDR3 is TGTGCCAGCAGCTTAGGTTGGGGGGGGAGTGAGACCCAGTACTTC.

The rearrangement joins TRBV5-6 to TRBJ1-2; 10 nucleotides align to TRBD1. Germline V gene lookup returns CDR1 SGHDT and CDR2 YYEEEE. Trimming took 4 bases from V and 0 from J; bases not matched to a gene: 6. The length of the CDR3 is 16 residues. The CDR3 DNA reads TGTGCCAGCAGCCGGGACAGGGGCTACTCTAACTATGGCTACACCTTC. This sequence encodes CASSRDRGYSNYGYTF.

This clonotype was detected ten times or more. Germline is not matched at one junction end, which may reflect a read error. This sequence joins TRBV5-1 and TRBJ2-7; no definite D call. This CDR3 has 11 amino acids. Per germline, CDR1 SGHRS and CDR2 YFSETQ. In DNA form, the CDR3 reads TGTGCCAGCAGCTCCTCCTACGAGCAGTACTTC. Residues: CASSSSYEQYF.

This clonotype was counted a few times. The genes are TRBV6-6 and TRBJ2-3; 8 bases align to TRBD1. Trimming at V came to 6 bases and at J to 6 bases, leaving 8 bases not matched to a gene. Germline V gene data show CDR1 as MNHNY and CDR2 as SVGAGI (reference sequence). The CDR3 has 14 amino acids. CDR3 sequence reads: CASRGQASTDTQYF. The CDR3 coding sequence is TGTGCCAGCAGGGGACAGGCTTCCACCGATACGCAGTATTTT.

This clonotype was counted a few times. DNA of the CDR3: TGTGCCAGCAGCTTAGGTCCCGGGGGCCCCTACAATGAGCAGTTCTTC. Encoded protein: CASSLGPGGPYNEQFF. The genes are TRBV7-2 and TRBJ2-1; possibly TRBD1 or TRBD2 for D (6 bases each). The V end lost 1 base, the J end lost 2 bases, and 12 bases lay between the germline ends. The germline CDR1 and CDR2 sequences are SGHTA and FQGNSA. The CDR3 totals 16 residues.

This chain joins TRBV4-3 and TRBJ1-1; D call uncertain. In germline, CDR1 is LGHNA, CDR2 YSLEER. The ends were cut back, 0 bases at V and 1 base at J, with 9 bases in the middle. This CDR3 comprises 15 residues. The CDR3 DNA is TGCGCCAGCAGCCAAGACCGGGTCTCGAACACTGAAGCTTTCTTT. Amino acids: CASSQDRVSNTEAFF.

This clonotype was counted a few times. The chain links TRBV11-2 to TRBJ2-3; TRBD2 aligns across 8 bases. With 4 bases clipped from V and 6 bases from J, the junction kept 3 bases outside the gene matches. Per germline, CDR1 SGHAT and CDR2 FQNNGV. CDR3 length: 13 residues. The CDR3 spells CASSSRGGDTQYF. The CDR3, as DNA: TGTGCCAGCAGCTCCCGGGGGGGGGATACGCAGTATTTT.

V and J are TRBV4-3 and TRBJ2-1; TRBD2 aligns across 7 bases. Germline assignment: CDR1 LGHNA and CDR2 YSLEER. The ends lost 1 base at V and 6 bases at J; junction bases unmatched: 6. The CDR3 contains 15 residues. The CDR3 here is CASSQGLTSSNEQFF. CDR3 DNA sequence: TGCGCCAGCAGCCAAGGGTTGACTAGCTCCAATGAGCAGTTCTTC.

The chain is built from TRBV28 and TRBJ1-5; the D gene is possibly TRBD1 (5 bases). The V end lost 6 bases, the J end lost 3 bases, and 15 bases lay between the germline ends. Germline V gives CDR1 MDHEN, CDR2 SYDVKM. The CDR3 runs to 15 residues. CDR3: CASSLWAGNNQPQHF. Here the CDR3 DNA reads TGTGCCAGCAGCCTATGGGCAGGGAACAATCAGCCCCAGCATTTT.

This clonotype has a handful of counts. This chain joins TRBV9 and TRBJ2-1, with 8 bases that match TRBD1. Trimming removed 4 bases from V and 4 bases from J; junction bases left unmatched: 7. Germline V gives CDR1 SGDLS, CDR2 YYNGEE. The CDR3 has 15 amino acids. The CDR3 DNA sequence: TGTGCCAGCAGCCCGACAGGGGATCGGTACAATGAGCAGTTCTTC. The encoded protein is CASSPTGDRYNEQFF.

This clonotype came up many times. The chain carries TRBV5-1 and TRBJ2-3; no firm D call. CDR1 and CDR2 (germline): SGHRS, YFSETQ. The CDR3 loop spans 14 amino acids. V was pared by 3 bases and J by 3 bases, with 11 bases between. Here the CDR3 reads CASSSRAGTDTQYF. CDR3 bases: TGCGCCAGCAGCTCTCGGGCAGGAACAGATACGCAGTATTTT.

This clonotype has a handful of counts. This CDR3 is CASSLRASGEDTQYF. In DNA form, the CDR3 reads TGCGCCAGCAGCTTGAGGGCTAGCGGGGAGGATACGCAGTATTTT. The rearrangement joins TRBV5-1 to TRBJ2-3; 9 bases align to TRBD2. The CDR3 spans 15 residues. CDR1 SGHRS and CDR2 YFSETQ come from the germline V gene. V lost 1 base and J lost 6; bases outside the gene matches: 6.

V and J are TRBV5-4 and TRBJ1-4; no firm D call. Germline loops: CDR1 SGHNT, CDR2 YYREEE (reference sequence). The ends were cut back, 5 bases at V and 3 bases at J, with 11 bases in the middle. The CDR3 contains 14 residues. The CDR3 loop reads CASSRWGSNEKLFF. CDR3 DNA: TGTGCCAGCAGTCGATGGGGATCTAATGAAAAACTGTTTTTT.

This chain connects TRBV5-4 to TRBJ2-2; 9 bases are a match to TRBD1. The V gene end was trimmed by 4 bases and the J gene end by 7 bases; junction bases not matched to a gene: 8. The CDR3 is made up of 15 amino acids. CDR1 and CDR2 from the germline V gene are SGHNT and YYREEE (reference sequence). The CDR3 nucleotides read TGTGCCAGCAGCCAGATGGACAGGGGAAACGGGGAGCTGTTTTTT. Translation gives CASSQMDRGNGELFF. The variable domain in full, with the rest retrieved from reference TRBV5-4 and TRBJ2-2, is ETGVTQSPTHLIKTRGQQVTLRCSSQSGHNTVSWYQQALGQGPQFIFQYYREEENGRGNFPPRFSGLQFPNYSSELNVNALELDDSALYLCASSQMDRGNGELFFGEGSRLTVL.

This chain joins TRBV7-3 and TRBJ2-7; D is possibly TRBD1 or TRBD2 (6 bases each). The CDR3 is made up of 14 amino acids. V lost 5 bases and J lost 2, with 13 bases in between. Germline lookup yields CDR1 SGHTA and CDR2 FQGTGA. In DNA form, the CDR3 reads TGTGCCAGCAGCCCATTAGGGGGGCCCTACGAGCAGTACTTC. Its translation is CASSPLGGPYEQYF.

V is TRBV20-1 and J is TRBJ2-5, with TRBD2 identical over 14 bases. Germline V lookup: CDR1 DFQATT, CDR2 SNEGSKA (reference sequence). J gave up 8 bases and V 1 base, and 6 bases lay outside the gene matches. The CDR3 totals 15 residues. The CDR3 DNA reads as TGCAGTGCTAGAGCTACCGGGACTAGCGGGGGTACCCAGTACTTC. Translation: CSARATGTSGGTQYF.

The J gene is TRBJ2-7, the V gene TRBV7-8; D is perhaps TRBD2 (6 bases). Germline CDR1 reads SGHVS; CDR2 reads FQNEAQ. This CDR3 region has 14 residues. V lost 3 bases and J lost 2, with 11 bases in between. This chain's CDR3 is CASSFSGRTYEQYF. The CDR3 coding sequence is TGTGCCAGCAGCTTCTCGGGGAGGACCTACGAGCAGTACTTC.

The CDR3 region has the DNA TGTGCCAGCAGTGAATCGGGGAACGAGCAGTACGTC. Its protein is CASSESGNEQYV. The gene calls are TRBV6-1 and TRBJ2-7, with D possibly matching TRBD2 (5 bases). The germline V gene has CDR1 MNHNS and CDR2 SASEGT. Trimming took 2 bases from V and 5 from J, leaving 7 bases between them. This CDR3 region has 12 residues.

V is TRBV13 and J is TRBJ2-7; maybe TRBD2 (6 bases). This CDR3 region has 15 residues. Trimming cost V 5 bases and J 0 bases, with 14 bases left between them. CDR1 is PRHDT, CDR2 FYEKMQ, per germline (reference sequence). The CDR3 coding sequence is TGTGCCAGCAGCAACCGGGACGGGAGCTCCTACGAGCAGTACTTC. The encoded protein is CASSNRDGSSYEQYF.

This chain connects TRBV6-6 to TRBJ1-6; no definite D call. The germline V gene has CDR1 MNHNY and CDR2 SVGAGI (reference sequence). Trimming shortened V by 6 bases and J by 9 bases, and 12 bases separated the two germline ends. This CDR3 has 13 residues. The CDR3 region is CASRRGLGSPLHF. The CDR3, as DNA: TGTGCCAGCAGGCGAGGTCTCGGTTCACCCCTCCACTTT.

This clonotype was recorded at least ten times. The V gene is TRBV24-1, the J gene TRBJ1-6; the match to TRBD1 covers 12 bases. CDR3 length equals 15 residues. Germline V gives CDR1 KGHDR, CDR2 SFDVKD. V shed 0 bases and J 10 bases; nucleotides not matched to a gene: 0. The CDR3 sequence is CATSDLGTGGSPLHF. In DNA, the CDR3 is TGTGCCACCAGTGATTTGGGGACAGGGGGCTCACCCCTCCACTTT.

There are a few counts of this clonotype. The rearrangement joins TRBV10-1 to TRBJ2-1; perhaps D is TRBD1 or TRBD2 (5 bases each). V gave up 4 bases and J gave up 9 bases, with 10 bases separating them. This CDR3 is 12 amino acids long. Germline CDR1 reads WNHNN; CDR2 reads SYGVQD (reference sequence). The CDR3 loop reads CASSVGGGEQFF. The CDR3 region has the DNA TGCGCCAGCAGTGTAGGTGGGGGTGAGCAGTTCTTC.

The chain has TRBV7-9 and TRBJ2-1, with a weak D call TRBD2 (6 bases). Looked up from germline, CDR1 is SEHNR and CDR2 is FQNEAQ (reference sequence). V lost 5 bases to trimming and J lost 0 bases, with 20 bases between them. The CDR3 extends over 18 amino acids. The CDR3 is CASSPSELGLSSYNEQFF. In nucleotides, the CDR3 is TGTGCCAGCAGCCCATCAGAGTTAGGACTATCCTCCTACAATGAGCAGTTCTTC.

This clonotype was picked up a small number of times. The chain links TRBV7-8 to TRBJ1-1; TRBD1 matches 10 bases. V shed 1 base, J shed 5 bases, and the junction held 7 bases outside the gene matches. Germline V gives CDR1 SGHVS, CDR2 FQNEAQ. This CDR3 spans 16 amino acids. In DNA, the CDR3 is TGTGCCAGCAGCTTAGAGGGCTGGACAGGGGGAACTGAAGCTTTCTTT. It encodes CASSLEGWTGGTEAFF.

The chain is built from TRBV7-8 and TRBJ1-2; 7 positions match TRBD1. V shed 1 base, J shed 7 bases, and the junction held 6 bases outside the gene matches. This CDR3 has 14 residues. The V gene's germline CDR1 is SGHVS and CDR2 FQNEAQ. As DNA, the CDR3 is TGTGCCAGCAGCTTAGGGGACAGTAGGTCTGGCTACACCTTC. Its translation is CASSLGDSRSGYTF.